This TCR beta chain was obtained from a study of blood T cell repertoires in COVID-19. The study recruited people aged roughly 18 to 100 years across around 24 US areas. Clinical history reported by participants formed the basis on which cohorts were assigned. This clone was counted a few times. In the authors' methods: Reference gene primer amplification gave nucleated cell count estimates. Profiled with immunoSEQ multiplex PCR; TCRdb holds only in-frame clones, not every one. V, J and clone size reflect that table, while D and trimming were determined from the DNA. The data show roughly 430,000 clones, 70% to 90% seen once. The CDR3 has 14 residues. Germline V gives CDR1 SGHRS, CDR2 YFSETQ. Trimming removed 4 bases at V and 8 bases at J, with 18 bases between.

Sequenced: PBMCs or T cells enriched from blood (not recorded which). The clonotype comes from a woman aged 40 to 50 with acute COVID-19. The rearrangement joins TRBV5-1 to TRBJ1-2; the D gene is possibly TRBD1 (6 bases). The CDR3 sequence: CASSLSTGPGGYTF. In DNA, the CDR3 is TGCGCCAGCAGCCTATCCACAGGGCCGGGAGGCTACACCTTC.